Listed below are T cell receptor beta chains from one sample, sequenced in a study of blood T cell repertoires in COVID-19. Sequencing used immunoSEQ multiplex PCR; TCRdb keeps in-frame clones, though not all of them. This table has over 50,000 clones, around nine tenths appearing once. The sequencing sample was made of peripheral blood. Receptors were obtained from a human donor in a cohort sampled during active COVID-19. Each CDR3 is given with its conserved first and last residue. D genes are given only for firm matches. A row's size may be missing; if present it is once, few, many or a size class.

j_gene | v_gene | d_gene | abundance | CDR3aa | CDR3nt
TRBJ1-6 | TRBV10-2 | . | . | CASSVGQGSPHF | .
TRBJ2-3 | TRBV6-2/TRBV6-3 | . | . | CASSFVAAVITDTQYF | TGTGCCAGCAGTTTCGTAGCGGCAGTCATCACAGATACGCAGTATTTT
TRBJ2-5 | TRBV2 | . | . | CASSQGGQGLETQYF | TGTGCCAGCAGTCAGGGAGGGCAGGGGTTGGAGACCCAGTACTTC
TRBJ1-5 | TRBV6-6 | TRBD1 | . | CASSSPGGGGQPQHF | TGTGCCAGCAGTTCTCCAGGGGGCGGTGGTCAGCCCCAGCATTTT
TRBJ1-6 | TRBV4-3 | . | . | CASSQVAQNNSPLHF | TGCGCCAGCAGCCAAGTTGCACAGAATAATTCACCCCTCCACTTT
TRBJ2-1 | TRBV5-5 | TRBD2 | . | CASSLRGTSGREGEQFF | TGTGCCAGCAGCTTGAGGGGGACTAGCGGGAGGGAGGGTGAGCAGTTCTTC
TRBJ2-3 | TRBV6-2/TRBV6-3 | . | few | CASSYSYTQYF | TGTGCCAGCAGTTACTCCTATACGCAGTATTTT
TRBJ2-2 | TRBV7-7 | TRBD1 | . | CASSLSTGGTGELFF | TGTGCCAGCAGCTTATCTACAGGGGGGACCGGGGAGCTGTTTTTT
TRBJ2-1 | TRBV5-1 | TRBD2 | . | CASSLSIGRASYNEQFF | TGCGCCAGCAGCCTCTCGATCGGGAGGGCCTCCTACAATGAGCAGTTCTTC
TRBJ1-3 | TRBV7-6 | TRBD1 | once | CASSLAGQGARGNTIYF | TGTGCCAGCAGCTTAGCGGGACAGGGGGCGAGAGGAAACACCATATATTTT
TRBJ1-6 | TRBV5-1 | TRBD1 | . | CASSSLEGANSPLHF | TGCGCCAGCAGCTCCCTGGAGGGGGCGAATTCACCCCTCCACTTT
TRBJ2-7 | TRBV5-1 | . | . | CASSLARTEPYEQYF | TGCGCCAGCAGCTTGGCCCGCACAGAGCCTTACGAGCAGTACTTC
TRBJ2-3 | TRBV6-6 | TRBD2 | . | CASRRVTTSLAPADTQYF | TGTGCCAGCAGACGAGTTACGACTAGCCTCGCCCCCGCAGATACGCAGTATTTT
TRBJ1-2 | TRBV7-2 | TRBD1 | . | CASSLEAGGGYTF | TGTGCCAGCAGCTTAGAGGCAGGGGGTGGCTACACCTTC
TRBJ2-2 | TRBV7-6 | TRBD2 | . | CASSFDAPGGSLTGELFF | TGTGCCAGCAGCTTTGACGCGCCGGGCGGGAGTCTCACCGGGGAGCTGTTTTTT
TRBJ1-1 | TRBV6-5 | . | . | CASSHQNDLAEAFF | TGTGCCAGCAGTCACCAGAACGATCTGGCTGAAGCTTTCTTT
TRBJ2-1 | TRBV5-8 | TRBD2 | . | CASSLWGGWAHEQFF | TGTGCCAGCAGCTTGTGGGGAGGGTGGGCTCATGAGCAGTTCTTC
TRBJ2-3 | TRBV19 | . | . | CASTVTGPSTDTQYF | TGTGCCAGTACAGTAACAGGCCCCAGCACAGATACGCAGTATTTT
TRBJ1-6 | TRBV19 | . | . | CASSSRGLSYNSPLHF | TGTGCCAGTAGTTCAAGAGGTCTCTCCTATAATTCACCCCTCCACTTT
TRBJ1-5 | TRBV2 | . | few | CASSDGGWGKNQPQHF | TGTGCCAGCAGTGACGGGGGGTGGGGCAAAAATCAGCCCCAGCATTTT
TRBJ1-1 | TRBV4-2 | . | . | CASSHDLGGGKEAFF | TGTGCCAGCAGCCACGACCTGGGTGGGGGCAAGGAAGCTTTCTTT
TRBJ2-1 | TRBV9 | TRBD2 | once | CASVPLAFYNEQFF | TGTGCCAGCGTCCCACTAGCGTTCTACAATGAGCAGTTCTTC
TRBJ1-1 | TRBV19 | . | . | CASSIVGGSNTEAFF | TGTGCCAGTAGTATTGTCGGGGGGAGCAACACTGAAGCTTTCTTT
TRBJ2-2 | TRBV7-9 | TRBD2 | . | CASSLTSGGVTGELFF | TGTGCCAGCAGCTTGACTAGCGGGGGGGTCACCGGGGAGCTGTTTTTT
TRBJ1-5 | TRBV5-5 | TRBD1 | . | CASSFGQGGLGNQPQHF | TGTGCCAGCAGCTTTGGACAGGGGGGTTTGGGCAATCAGCCCCAGCATTTT
TRBJ2-5 | TRBV18 | TRBD1 | . | CASSLGQGETQYF | TGTGCCAGCTCACTTGGACAGGGGGAGACCCAGTACTTC
TRBJ2-2 | TRBV7-9 | TRBD2 | . | CASSPVAGEPTGELFF | TGTGCCAGCAGCCCCGTAGCGGGAGAGCCCACCGGGGAGCTGTTTTTT
TRBJ1-5 | TRBV19 | . | . | CASSEGWGGNNQPQHF | TGTGCCAGTAGCGAAGGATGGGGAGGGAACAATCAGCCCCAGCATTTT
TRBJ2-3 | TRBV7-9 | TRBD2 | . | CASSRSGSRRTDTQYF | TGTGCCAGCAGCAGAAGCGGGAGTCGTCGCACAGATACGCAGTATTTT
TRBJ2-3 | TRBV4-1 | . | . | CASSQDWRTDTDTQYF | TGCGCCAGCAGCCAAGATTGGAGGACAGACACAGATACGCAGTATTTT
TRBJ2-7 | TRBV7-2 | TRBD2 | . | CASSSSSGEKTGQYF | TGTGCCAGCAGCTCCTCTAGCGGGGAGAAAACGGGGCAGTACTTC
TRBJ2-2 | TRBV7-2 | . | . | CASSLLRWVERTGELFF | TGTGCCAGCAGCTTATTAAGATGGGTGGAGCGGACCGGGGAGCTGTTTTTT
TRBJ1-4 | TRBV7-3 | . | . | CASSPAGGEKLFF | TGTGCCAGCAGCCCCGCGGGCGGTGAAAAACTGTTTTTT
TRBJ1-1 | TRBV5-1 | . | . | CASSLRGPGGADEAFF | TGCGCCAGCAGCTTGCGGGGCCCGGGAGGGGCGGATGAAGCTTTCTTT